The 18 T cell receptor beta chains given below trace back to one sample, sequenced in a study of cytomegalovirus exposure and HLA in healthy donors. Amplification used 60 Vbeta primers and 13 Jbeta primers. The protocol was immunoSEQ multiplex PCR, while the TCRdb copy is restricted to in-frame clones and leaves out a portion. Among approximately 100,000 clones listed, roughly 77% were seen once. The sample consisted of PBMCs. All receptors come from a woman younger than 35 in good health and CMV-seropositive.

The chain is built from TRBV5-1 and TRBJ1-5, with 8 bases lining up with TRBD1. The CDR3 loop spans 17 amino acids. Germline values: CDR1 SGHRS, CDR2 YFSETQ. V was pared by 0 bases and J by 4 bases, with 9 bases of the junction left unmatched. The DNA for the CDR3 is TGCGCCAGCAGCTTGGCCGGGACAGGATCGGGAAATCAGCCCCAGCATTTT. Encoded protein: CASSLAGTGSGNQPQHF.

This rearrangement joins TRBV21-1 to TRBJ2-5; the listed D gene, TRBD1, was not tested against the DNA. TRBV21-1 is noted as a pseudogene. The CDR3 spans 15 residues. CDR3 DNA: TGTGCCAGCAGCAAACCAGGGGGAGGAGGAGAGACCCAGTACTTC. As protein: CASSKPGGGGETQYF.

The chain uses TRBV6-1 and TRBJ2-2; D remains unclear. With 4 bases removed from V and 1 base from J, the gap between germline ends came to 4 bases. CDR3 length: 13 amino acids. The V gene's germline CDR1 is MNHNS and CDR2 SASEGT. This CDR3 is CASSGQNTGELFF. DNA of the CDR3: TGTGCCAGCAGTGGGCAGAACACCGGGGAGCTGTTTTTT.

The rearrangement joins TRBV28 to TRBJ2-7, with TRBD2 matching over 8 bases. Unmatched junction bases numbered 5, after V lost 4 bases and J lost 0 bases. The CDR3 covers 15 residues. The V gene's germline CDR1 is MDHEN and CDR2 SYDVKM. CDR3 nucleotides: TGTGCCAGCAGTTCGGGGGCGGGGGGCTCCTACGAGCAGTACTTC. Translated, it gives CASSSGAGGSYEQYF.

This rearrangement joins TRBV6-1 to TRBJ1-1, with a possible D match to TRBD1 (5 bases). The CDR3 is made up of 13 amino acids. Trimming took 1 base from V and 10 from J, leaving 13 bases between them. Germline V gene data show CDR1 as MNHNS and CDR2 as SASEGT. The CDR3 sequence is CASSEGKGRGAFF. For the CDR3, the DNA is TGTGCCAGCAGTGAAGGGAAGGGGAGGGGAGCTTTCTTT.

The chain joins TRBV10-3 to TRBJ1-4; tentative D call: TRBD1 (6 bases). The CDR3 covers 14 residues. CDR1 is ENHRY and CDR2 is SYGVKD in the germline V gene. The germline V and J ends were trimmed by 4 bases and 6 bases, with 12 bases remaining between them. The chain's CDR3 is CAISGQALDEKLFF. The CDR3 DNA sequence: TGTGCCATCAGTGGACAGGCTCTTGATGAAAAACTGTTTTTT.

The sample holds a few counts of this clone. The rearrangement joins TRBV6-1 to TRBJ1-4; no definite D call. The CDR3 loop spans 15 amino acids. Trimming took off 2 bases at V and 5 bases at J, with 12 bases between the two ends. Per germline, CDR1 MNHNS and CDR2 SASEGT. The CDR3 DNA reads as TGTGCCAGCAGTGAAAGTTCAGGAGGGAATGAAAAACTGTTTTTT. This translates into CASSESSGGNEKLFF.

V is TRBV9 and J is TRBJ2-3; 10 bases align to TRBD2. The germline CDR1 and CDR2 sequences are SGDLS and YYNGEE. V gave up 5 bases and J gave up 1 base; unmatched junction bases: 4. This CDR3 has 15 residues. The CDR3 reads CASRGGLARTDTQYF. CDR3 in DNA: TGTGCCAGCAGGGGGGGACTAGCGCGCACAGATACGCAGTATTTT.

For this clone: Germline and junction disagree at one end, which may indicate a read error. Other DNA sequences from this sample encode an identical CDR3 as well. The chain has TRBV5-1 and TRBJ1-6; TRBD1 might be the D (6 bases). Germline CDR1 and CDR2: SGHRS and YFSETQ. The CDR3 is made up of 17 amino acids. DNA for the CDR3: TGCGCCAGCAGCTTGGAAGCCAGGGGTTTGGATAATTCCCCCCTCCACTTT. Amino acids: CASSLEARGLDNSPLHF.

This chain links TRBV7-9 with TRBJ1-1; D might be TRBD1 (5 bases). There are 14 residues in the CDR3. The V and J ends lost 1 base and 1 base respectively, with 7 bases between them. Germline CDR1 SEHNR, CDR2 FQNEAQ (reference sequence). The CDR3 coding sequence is TGTGCCAGCAGCTTAGATGACAGGAACACTGAAGCTTTCTTT. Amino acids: CASSLDDRNTEAFF.

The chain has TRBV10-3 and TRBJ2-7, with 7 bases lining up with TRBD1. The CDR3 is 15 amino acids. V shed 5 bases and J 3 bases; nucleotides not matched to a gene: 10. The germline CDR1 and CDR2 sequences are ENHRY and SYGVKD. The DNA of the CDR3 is TGTGCCATCAGTCCCACCGGGACAGTTCTCTACGAGCAGTACTTC. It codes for CAISPTGTVLYEQYF.

CDR3 in DNA: TGTGCCAGCAACGACAGGGATATTGAGACCCAGTACTTC. Its protein is CASNDRDIETQYF. This rearrangement joins TRBV28 to TRBJ2-5; 7 nucleotides agree with TRBD1. The CDR3 consists of 13 residues. CDR1 MDHEN and CDR2 SYDVKM come from the germline V gene. Trimming removed 7 bases from V and 5 bases from J; junction bases left unmatched: 7.

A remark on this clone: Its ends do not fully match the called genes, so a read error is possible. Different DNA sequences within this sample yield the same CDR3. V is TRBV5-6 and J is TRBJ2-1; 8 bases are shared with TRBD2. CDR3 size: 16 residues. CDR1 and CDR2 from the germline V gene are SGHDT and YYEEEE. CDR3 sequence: CASSLSAGGYYNEQFF. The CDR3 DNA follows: TGCGCCAGCAGCTTGTCGGCGGGGGGCTACTACAATGAGCAGTTCTTC.

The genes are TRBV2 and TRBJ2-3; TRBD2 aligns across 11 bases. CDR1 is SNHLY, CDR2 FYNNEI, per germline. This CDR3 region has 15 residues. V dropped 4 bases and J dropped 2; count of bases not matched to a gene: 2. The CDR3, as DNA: TGTGCCAGCAGTGTTAGCGGGGGGGACACAGATACGCAGTATTTT. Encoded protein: CASSVSGGDTDTQYF.

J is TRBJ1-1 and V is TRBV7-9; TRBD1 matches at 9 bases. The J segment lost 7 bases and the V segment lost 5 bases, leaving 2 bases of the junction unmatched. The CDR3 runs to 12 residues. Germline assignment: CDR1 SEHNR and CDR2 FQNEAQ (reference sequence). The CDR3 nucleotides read TGTGCCAGCAGCCGGGACAGGGTTGAAGCTTTCTTT. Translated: CASSRDRVEAFF.

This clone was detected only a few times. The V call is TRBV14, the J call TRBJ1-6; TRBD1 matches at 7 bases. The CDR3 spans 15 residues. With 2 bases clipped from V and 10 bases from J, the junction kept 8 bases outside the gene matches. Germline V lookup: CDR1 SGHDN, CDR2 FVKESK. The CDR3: CASSQHQGVGSPLHF. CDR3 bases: TGTGCCAGCAGCCAACACCAGGGGGTGGGATCACCCCTCCACTTT.

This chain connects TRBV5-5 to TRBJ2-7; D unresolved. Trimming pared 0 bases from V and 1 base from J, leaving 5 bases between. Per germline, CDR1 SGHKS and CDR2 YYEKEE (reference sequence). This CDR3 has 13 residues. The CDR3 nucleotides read TGTGCCAGCAGCTTGGCCTTTTCCTACGAGCAGTACTTC. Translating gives CASSLAFSYEQYF.

CDR3 in DNA: TGTGCCAGCTCACCACTGACAGCCCAACGCGAAAAACTGTTTTTT. Its translation is CASSPLTAQREKLFF. The gene calls are TRBV18 and TRBJ1-4, with TRBD1 as a possible D gene (5 bases). V lost 1 base and J lost 8, with 14 bases in between. This CDR3 has 15 residues. From germline, CDR1 is KGHSH and CDR2 LQKENI.